The 18 T cell receptor beta chains in this list originate from one sample, sequenced in a study of CD8+ T cells in alopecia areata. Investigators isolated RNA and reverse transcribed it into cDNA to act as the sequencing template. Clones were sequenced by immunoSEQ multiplex PCR, and TCRdb holds only the in-frame ones, with some missing. The table lists some 170,000 clones, about 61% of them singletons. The treatment is: oral pan-JAK inhibitor, 5-10 mg twice daily. The source material was CD4+ T cells sorted from blood, sampled between weeks 55 and 65, from a patient treated with tofacitinib. These receptors were collected from a human donor with alopecia areata.

CDR3 sequence: CASTRLGTESYEQYF. CDR3 nucleotide sequence: TGTGCCAGCACCCGATTGGGGACAGAATCCTACGAGCAGTACTTC. The chain has TRBV27 and TRBJ2-7; 7 positions agree with TRBD1. The CDR3 has 15 residues. V shed 7 bases and J 1 base; nucleotides not matched to a gene: 10. Per the germline V gene, CDR1 is MNHEY and CDR2 is SMNVEV (reference sequence).

V usage is TRBV19 and J usage is TRBJ1-6, with D uncertain. Germline V lookup: CDR1 LNHDA, CDR2 SQIVND (reference sequence). This CDR3 region has 14 residues. Trimming shortened V by 1 base and J by 7 bases, and 8 bases separated the two germline ends. Written as DNA, the CDR3 is TGTGCCAGTAGTATAGGGGGAGGCAATTCACCCCTCCACTTT. Protein product: CASSIGGGNSPLHF.

In this sample, this clone turned up a few times. This rearrangement joins TRBV19 to TRBJ1-2; no clear D gene. V lost 5 bases and J 10 bases, leaving 17 bases between the germline ends. Germline values: CDR1 LNHDA, CDR2 SQIVND (reference sequence). CDR3 length: 13 amino acids. In nucleotides, the CDR3 is TGTGCCAGTAGTGAGTCCGGGCCCGGGGACTACACCTTC. Encoded protein: CASSESGPGDYTF. The variable domain in full, completed from reference TRBV19 and TRBJ1-2, reads DGGITQSPKYLFRKEGQNVTLSCEQNLNHDAMYWYRQDPGQGLRLIYYSQIVNDFQKGDIAEGYSVSREKKESFPLTVTSAQKNPTAFYLCASSESGPGDYTFGSGTRLTVV.

This clone was recorded at least ten times. The V gene is TRBV11-3, the J gene TRBJ2-1; no clear D gene. The CDR3 extends over 12 amino acids. Trimming shortened V by 5 bases and J by 2 bases, and 4 bases separated the two germline ends. Per germline, CDR1 SGHNT and CDR2 YENEEA. CDR3 nucleotides: TGTGCCAGCAGCCACCCCTACAATGAGCAGTTCTTC. Its translation: CASSHPYNEQFF.

J is TRBJ2-5 and V is TRBV13; 11 nucleotides align to TRBD1. The V gene's germline CDR1 is PRHDT and CDR2 FYEKMQ (reference sequence). The CDR3 covers 16 residues. The junction had 7 bases not matched to a gene; V was cut back by 6 bases and J by 1 base. The CDR3 DNA reads as TGTGCCAGCAGTTATACCGGGACAGGGGGCCAAGAGACCCAGTACTTC. It encodes CASSYTGTGGQETQYF.

This clone was picked up a small number of times. CDR3 sequence (DNA): TGTGCCAGCAGCTTAGGGCCCCTCGGGACGGCTACCTACGAGCAGTACTTC. It codes for CASSLGPLGTATYEQYF. This chain joins TRBV7-6 and TRBJ2-7; D might be TRBD1 or TRBD2, each matching 5 bases. The CDR3 runs to 17 residues. Germline-derived CDR1 and CDR2 are SGHVS and FNYEAQ. V lost 1 base and J 2 bases, leaving 18 bases between the germline ends.

This chain joins TRBV29-1 and TRBJ1-6; D not certain. Germline assignment: CDR1 SQVTM and CDR2 ANQGSEA. V gave up 7 bases and J gave up 7 bases, with 14 bases separating them. The CDR3 sequence is 13 residues long. The CDR3: CSATNGPNSPLHF. The CDR3 DNA is TGCAGCGCTACTAATGGTCCGAATTCACCCCTCCACTTT. Filled out from reference TRBV29-1 and TRBJ1-6, the complete variable domain reads SAVISQKPSRDICQRGTSLTIQCQVDSQVTMMFWYRQQPGQSLTLIATANQGSEATYESGFVIDKFPISRPNLTFSTLTVSNMSPEDSSIYLCSATNGPNSPLHFGNGTRLTVT.

The chain recombines TRBV27 with TRBJ1-1, with D hard to call. The CDR3 covers 13 residues. The V end was cut by 6 bases, the J end by 0 bases, with 8 bases between. CDR1 MNHEY and CDR2 SMNVEV come from the germline V gene (reference sequence). Here the CDR3 reads CASSLGLNTEAFF. In DNA form, the CDR3 reads TGTGCCAGCAGCCTTGGGCTGAACACTGAAGCTTTCTTT.

This clone was detected only a few times. This chain links TRBV29-1 with TRBJ1-3, with 10 bases identical to TRBD1. The CDR3 sequence is 14 residues long. Looked up from germline, CDR1 is SQVTM and CDR2 is ANQGSEA. V lost 1 base, J lost 7 bases, and 4 bases stayed unmatched. The CDR3 DNA reads TGCAGCGTTGAAGGGCGACAGGGGGCGAACACCATATATTTT. Translation gives CSVEGRQGANTIYF.

The chain carries TRBV14 and TRBJ1-1; tentative D call: TRBD1 (5 bases). This CDR3 contains 14 residues. Germline values: CDR1 SGHDN, CDR2 FVKESK. V lost 3 bases to trimming and J lost 6 bases, with 14 bases between them. The CDR3 DNA reads as TGTGCCAGCAGCCAGTTCCAGGGAACGTCTGAAGCTTTCTTT. Translating gives CASSQFQGTSEAFF.

The genes are TRBV5-1 and TRBJ1-6; TRBD1 agrees at 8 bases. Germline values: CDR1 SGHRS, CDR2 YFSETQ. J lost 6 bases, V lost 0 bases, and 5 bases had no gene match. The CDR3 consists of 16 residues. The CDR3 DNA follows: TGCGCCAGCAGCTTGGCCCAGGGGGCAGGTAATTCACCCCTCCACTTT. It is translated as CASSLAQGAGNSPLHF.

The V call is TRBV30, the J call TRBJ1-6, with unresolved D. Looked up from germline, CDR1 is GTSNPN and CDR2 is SVGIG (reference sequence). CDR3 length: 14 amino acids. Trimming removed 3 bases from V and 9 bases from J, with 15 bases in between. This CDR3 reads CAWSGVGFGSPLHF. The CDR3 coding sequence is TGTGCCTGGAGCGGGGTCGGGTTTGGTTCACCCCTCCACTTT.

The rearrangement links TRBV5-1 to TRBJ2-2; 9 nucleotides line up with TRBD2. Germline CDR1 SGHRS, CDR2 YFSETQ. The CDR3 runs to 16 residues. V shed 1 base, J shed 4 bases, and the junction held 5 bases outside the gene matches. CDR3 in amino acids: CASSLLSSGVTGELFF. The CDR3 nucleotides are TGCGCCAGCAGCTTGTTGTCTAGCGGGGTCACCGGGGAGCTGTTTTTT.

The gene calls are TRBV20-1 and TRBJ1-2, with 9 bases lining up with TRBD1. The length of the CDR3 is 11 residues. V dropped 4 bases and J dropped 8; count of bases not matched to a gene: 2. Germline-derived CDR1 and CDR2 are DFQATT and SNEGSKA (reference sequence). The CDR3 region has the DNA TGCAGTGCTAAGGACAGGGGCGGCTACACCTTC. This sequence encodes CSAKDRGGYTF.

V is TRBV5-1 and J is TRBJ1-1; 9 bases match TRBD1. This CDR3 contains 13 residues. The germline V gene has CDR1 SGHRS and CDR2 YFSETQ. With 3 bases clipped from V and 5 bases from J, the junction kept 2 bases outside the gene matches. The CDR3 sequence is CASSSGTGTEAFF. CDR3 bases: TGCGCCAGCAGCTCCGGGACAGGGACTGAAGCTTTCTTT.

The chain has TRBV5-1 and TRBJ2-7; 9 nucleotides match TRBD1. This CDR3 region has 17 residues. Germline V gives CDR1 SGHRS, CDR2 YFSETQ. V dropped 0 bases and J dropped 7; count of bases not matched to a gene: 14. The CDR3 protein is CASSLVGPGTGFREQYF. In DNA, the CDR3 is TGCGCCAGCAGCTTGGTCGGGCCCGGGACAGGGTTTCGGGAGCAGTACTTC.

This clone turned up a few times. The genes are TRBV29-1 and TRBJ1-1; D remains unclear. Trimming removed 4 bases from V and 3 bases from J, with 6 bases in between. CDR3 length: 11 amino acids. Looked up from germline, CDR1 is SQVTM and CDR2 is ANQGSEA. CDR3 protein: CSVGEDTEAFF. CDR3 DNA: TGCAGCGTTGGCGAGGACACTGAAGCTTTCTTT. The full variable domain, completed using reference TRBV29-1 and TRBJ1-1, is SAVISQKPSRDICQRGTSLTIQCQVDSQVTMMFWYRQQPGQSLTLIATANQGSEATYESGFVIDKFPISRPNLTFSTLTVSNMSPEDSSIYLCSVGEDTEAFFGQGTRLTVV.

This clone has just a few counts. The rearrangement uses TRBV19 and TRBJ1-2; no definite D call. Germline CDR1 and CDR2: LNHDA and SQIVND (reference sequence). Trimming shortened V by 5 bases and J by 0 bases, and 10 bases separated the two germline ends. The CDR3 length is 14 residues. The CDR3: CASSRQPTNYGYTF. CDR3 bases: TGTGCCAGTAGTCGGCAGCCTACTAACTATGGCTACACCTTC.